The following is a T cell receptor (beta chain) sequence with its context. The antigen is undetermined. Germline loops: CDR1 SGHVS, CDR2 FNYEAQ. V dropped 2 bases and J dropped 5; count of bases not matched to a gene: 10. There are 16 residues in the CDR3. The data derive from a study of T cell repertoires in cytomegalovirus infection. Overall study context: CMV epitopes in the study were HLA-C-restricted (recently identified) and HLA-B-restricted (well studied). Public TCR beta signatures provided an indication of both CMV infection and a matching HLA type.

Study-wide points: Summed frequency of public TCR beta families distinguished CMV carriers with the relevant HLA. HLA-C-restricted, CMV-specific TCR beta clonotypes were dominant ex vivo.

TCRdb re-called the reads through MiXCR, storing one row per CDR3 protein. The sample lists some 590,000 distinct CDR3 sequences, around two fifths occurring once. This clonotype originated in a human donor in good health (CMV status not recorded). Some clones in this sample may be carry-over from other donors' samples. The starting material was cultured PBMCs, obtained from culture after CMV antigen stimulation. The chain combines TRBV7-6 with TRBJ1-2; 8 bases agree with TRBD1. CDR3 bases: TGTGCCAGCAGCTTACCCTATGGACAGGGCGGGTATGGCTACACCTTC. Translating gives CASSLPYGQGGYGYTF.